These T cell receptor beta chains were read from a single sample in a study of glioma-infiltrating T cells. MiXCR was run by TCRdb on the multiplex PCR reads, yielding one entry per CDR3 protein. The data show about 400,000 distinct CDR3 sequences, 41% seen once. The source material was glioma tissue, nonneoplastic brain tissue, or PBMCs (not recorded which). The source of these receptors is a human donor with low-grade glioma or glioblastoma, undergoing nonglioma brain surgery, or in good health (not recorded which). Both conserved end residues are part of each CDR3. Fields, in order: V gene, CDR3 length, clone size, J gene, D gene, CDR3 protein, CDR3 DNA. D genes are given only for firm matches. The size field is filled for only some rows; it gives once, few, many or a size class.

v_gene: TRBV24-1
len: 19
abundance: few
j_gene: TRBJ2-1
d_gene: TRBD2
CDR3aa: CATSDFRGTSGSWGDEQFF
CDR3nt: TGTGCCACCAGTGATTTCCGTGGGACTAGCGGGAGTTGGGGTGATGAGCAGTTCTTC

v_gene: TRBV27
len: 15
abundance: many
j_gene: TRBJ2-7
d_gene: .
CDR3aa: CASSLQGRDTYEQYF
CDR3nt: TGTGCCAGCAGTTTACAAGGGCGGGACACCTACGAGCAGTACTTC

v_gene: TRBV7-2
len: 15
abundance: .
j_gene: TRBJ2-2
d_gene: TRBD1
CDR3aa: CASSFVYRGTGELFF
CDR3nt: TGTGCCAGCAGCTTTGTTTACAGGGGCACCGGGGAGCTGTTTTTT

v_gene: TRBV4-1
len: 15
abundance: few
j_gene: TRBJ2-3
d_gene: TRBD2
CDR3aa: CASSQTSGSTDTQYF
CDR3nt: TGCGCCAGCAGCCAGACTAGCGGATCCACAGATACGCAGTATTTT

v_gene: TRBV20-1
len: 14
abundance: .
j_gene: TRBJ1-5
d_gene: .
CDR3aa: CSVGGGMSNQPQHF
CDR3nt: TGCAGTGTTGGCGGGGGAATGAGCAATCAGCCCCAGCATTTT

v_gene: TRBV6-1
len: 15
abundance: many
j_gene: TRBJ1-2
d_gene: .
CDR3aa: CASSENAVKSYGYTF
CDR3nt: TGTGCCAGCAGTGAAAACGCGGTGAAGTCCTATGGCTACACCTTC

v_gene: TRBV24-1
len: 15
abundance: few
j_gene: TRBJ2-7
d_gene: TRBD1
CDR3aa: CATSDSRDSSYEQYF
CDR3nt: TGTGCCACCAGTGATTCCAGGGACAGCTCCTACGAGCAGTACTTC

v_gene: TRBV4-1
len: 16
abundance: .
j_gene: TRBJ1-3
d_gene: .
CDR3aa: CASSLGHGPSVNTIYF
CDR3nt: TGCGCCAGCAGCCTGGGTCATGGGCCCTCTGTAAACACCATATATTTT

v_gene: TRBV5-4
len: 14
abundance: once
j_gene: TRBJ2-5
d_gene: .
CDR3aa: CASSLEPGQETQYF
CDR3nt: TGTGCCAGCAGCTTGGAACCCGGCCAAGAGACCCAGTACTTC

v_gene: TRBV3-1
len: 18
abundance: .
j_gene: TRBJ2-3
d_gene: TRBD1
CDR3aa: CASSPDPILTGARDTQYF
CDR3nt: TGTGCCAGCAGCCCTGACCCCATCCTGACAGGGGCCCGAGATACGCAGTATTTT

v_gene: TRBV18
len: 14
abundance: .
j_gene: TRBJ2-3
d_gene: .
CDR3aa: CASSLSARTDTQYF
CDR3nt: TGTGCCAGCTCACTGTCCGCCCGCACAGATACGCAGTATTTT

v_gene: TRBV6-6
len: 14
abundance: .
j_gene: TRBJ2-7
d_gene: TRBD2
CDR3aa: CASSRRGLSGEQYF
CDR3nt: TGTGCCAGCAGCCGAAGGGGACTATCCGGCGAGCAGTACTTC

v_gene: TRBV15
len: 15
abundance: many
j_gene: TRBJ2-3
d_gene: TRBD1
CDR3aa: CATSRGQGHTDTQYF
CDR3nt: TGTGCCACCAGCAGAGGACAGGGACACACAGATACGCAGTATTTT

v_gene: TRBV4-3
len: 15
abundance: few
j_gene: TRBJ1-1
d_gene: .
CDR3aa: CASSQEEVRGTEAFF
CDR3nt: TGCGCCAGCAGCCAAGAGGAGGTCAGGGGCACTGAAGCTTTCTTT

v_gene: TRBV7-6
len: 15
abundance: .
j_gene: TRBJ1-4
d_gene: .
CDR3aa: CASSYRRGANERLFF
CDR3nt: TGTGCCAGCAGTTACCGAAGGGGTGCTAATGAAAGACTGTTTTTT

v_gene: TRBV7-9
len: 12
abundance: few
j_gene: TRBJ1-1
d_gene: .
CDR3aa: CASSLGQRSAFF
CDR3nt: TGTGCCAGCAGCTTGGGGCAGAGGTCAGCTTTCTTT

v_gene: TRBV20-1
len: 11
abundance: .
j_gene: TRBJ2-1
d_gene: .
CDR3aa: CSASLAYEQFF
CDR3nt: TGCAGTGCTAGTTTAGCCTATGAGCAGTTCTTC

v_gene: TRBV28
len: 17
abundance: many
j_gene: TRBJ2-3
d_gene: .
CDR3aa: CASSYSPSDPSTDTQYF
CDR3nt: TGTGCCAGCAGTTATTCCCCTAGCGACCCTAGCACAGATACGCAGTATTTT

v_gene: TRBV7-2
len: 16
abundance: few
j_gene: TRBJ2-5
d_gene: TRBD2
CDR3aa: CASSLPPGGWQETQYF
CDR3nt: TGTGCCAGCAGCTTACCTCCGGGGGGGTGGCAAGAGACCCAGTACTTC

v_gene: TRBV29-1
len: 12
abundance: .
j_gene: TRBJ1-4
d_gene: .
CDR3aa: CSVEQGYEKLFF
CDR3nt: TGCAGCGTTGAACAGGGGTATGAAAAACTGTTTTTT

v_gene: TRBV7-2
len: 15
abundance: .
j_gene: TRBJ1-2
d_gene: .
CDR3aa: CASYPVAATNYGYTF
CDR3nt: TGTGCCAGCTACCCGGTGGCAGCAACTAACTATGGCTACACCTTC

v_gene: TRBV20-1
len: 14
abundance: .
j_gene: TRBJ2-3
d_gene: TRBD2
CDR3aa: CSARERDFTDTQYF
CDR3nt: TGCAGTGCTAGGGAGCGGGACTTCACAGATACGCAGTATTTT

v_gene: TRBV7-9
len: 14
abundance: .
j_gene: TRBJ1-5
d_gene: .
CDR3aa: CASSGNSYNQPQHF
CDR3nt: TGTGCCAGCAGCGGCAACAGTTACAATCAGCCCCAGCATTTT

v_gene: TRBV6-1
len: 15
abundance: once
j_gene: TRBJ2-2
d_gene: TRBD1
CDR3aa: CASRRGGANTGEQFF
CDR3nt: TGTGCCAGCAGAAGAGGGGGCGCGAACACCGGGGAGCAGTTTTTT

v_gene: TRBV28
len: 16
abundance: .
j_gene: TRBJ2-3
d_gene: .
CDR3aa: CASSLYVGTLTDTQYF
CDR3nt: TGTGCCAGCAGTTTATATGTCGGGACTCTCACAGATACGCAGTATTTT

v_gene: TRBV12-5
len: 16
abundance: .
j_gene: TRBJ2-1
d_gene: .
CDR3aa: CASGSSTDPGYSEQFF
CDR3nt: TGTGCTAGTGGATCTTCAACGGACCCTGGCTACTCTGAGCAGTTCTTC

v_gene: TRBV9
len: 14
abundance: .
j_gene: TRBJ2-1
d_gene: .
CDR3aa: CASSVAGGHNEQFF
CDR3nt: TGTGCCAGCAGCGTAGCTGGGGGGCACAATGAGCAGTTCTTC

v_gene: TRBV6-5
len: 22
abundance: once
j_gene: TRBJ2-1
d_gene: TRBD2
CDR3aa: CASSYPVVRTSGRGFSYNEQFF
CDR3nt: TGTGCCAGCAGTTACCCGGTTGTTCGGACTAGCGGGAGGGGCTTCTCCTACAATGAGCAGTTCTTC

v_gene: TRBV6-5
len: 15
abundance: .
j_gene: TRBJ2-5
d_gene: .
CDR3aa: CASKHRPRQGETQYF
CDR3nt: TGTGCCAGCAAACATCGGCCGCGGCAGGGGGAGACCCAGTACTTC

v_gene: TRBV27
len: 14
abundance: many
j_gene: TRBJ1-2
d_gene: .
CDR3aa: CASSLAGRVDGYTF
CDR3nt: TGTGCCAGCAGTTTAGCAGGGAGGGTAGATGGCTACACCTTC

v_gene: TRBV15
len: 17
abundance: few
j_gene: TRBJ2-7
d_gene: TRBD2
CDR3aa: CATSGDASGSGSYEQYF
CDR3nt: TGTGCCACCAGCGGGGACGCTAGCGGGAGCGGATCCTACGAGCAGTACTTC

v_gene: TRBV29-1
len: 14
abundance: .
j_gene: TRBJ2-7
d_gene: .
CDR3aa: CSVTPGPSSYEQYF
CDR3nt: TGCAGCGTTACCCCGGGACCCAGCTCCTACGAGCAGTACTTC

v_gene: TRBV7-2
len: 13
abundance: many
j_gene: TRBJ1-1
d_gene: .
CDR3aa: CASSFGPNTEAFF
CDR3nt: TGTGCCAGCAGCTTTGGCCCGAACACTGAAGCTTTCTTT

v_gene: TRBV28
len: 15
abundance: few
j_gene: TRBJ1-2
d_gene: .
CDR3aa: CASSLGGPGNYGYTF
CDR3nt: TGTGCCAGCAGTTTGGGGGGGCCTGGGAACTATGGCTACACCTTC

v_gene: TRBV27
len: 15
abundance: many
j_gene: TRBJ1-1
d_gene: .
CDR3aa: CASSLGPGVNTEAFF
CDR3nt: TGTGCCAGCAGTTTAGGCCCGGGGGTGAACACTGAAGCTTTCTTT

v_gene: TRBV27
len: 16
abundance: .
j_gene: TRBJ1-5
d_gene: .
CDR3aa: CASSVDGWQGIQPQHF
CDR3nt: TGTGCCAGCAGTGTAGACGGGTGGCAGGGAATTCAGCCCCAGCATTTT

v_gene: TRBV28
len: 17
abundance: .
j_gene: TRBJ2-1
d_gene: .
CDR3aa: CASSQFRSGPRGNEQFF
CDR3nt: TGTGCCAGCAGTCAGTTTCGCTCGGGGCCAAGGGGCAATGAGCAGTTCTTC

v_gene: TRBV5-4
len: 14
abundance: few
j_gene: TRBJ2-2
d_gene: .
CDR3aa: CASSLAVNTGELFF
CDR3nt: TGTGCCAGCAGCTTAGCAGTGAACACCGGGGAGCTGTTTTTT

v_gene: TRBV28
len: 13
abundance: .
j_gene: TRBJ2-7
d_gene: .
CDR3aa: CASRDPVSYEQYF
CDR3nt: TGTGCCAGCAGGGACCCAGTCTCCTACGAGCAGTACTTC

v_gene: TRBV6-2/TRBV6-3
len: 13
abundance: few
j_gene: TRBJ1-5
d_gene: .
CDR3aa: CACPGRGNQPQHF
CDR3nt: TGTGCCTGCCCGGGGAGGGGCAATCAGCCCCAGCATTTT

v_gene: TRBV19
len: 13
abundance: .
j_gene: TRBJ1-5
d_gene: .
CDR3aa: CASSISLSQPQHF
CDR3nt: TGTGCCAGTAGTATATCCCTCTCCCAGCCCCAGCATTTT

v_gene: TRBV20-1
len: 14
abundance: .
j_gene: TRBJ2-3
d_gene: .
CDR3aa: CSARESAGTDTKYF
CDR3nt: TGCAGTGCTAGAGAGTCGGCAGGCACAGATACGAAGTATTTT

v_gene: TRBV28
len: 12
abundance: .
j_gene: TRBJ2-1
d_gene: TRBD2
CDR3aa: CASSETSGSELF
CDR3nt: TGTGCCAGCAGCGAGACTAGCGGGAGCGAGTTATTC